The sequence of this TCR beta chain was determined in a study of blood T cell repertoires in COVID-19. Study-wide context: T cells, B-cell-depleted T cells, or PBMCs provided the cDNA or gDNA that served as material.

Methods used by the authors: Estimates of nucleated cell counts were drawn from the amplification of reference gene primers. Measured with immunoSEQ multiplex PCR; TCRdb has only the in-frame clones, and not every one. From that table come the V and J calls and clone size; the DNA was used to work out D and trimming. Of a few hundred thousand clones in the sample, about 88% were seen once. Germline V gene sequence: CDR1 MGHDK, CDR2 SYGVNS. Deletions cut 10 bases from V and 0 bases from J, with 18 bases between. The CDR3 has 16 amino acids. Source material: peripheral blood. This receptor was obtained from a man between 60 and 75 years old who had recovered from COVID-19. The V gene is TRBV25-1, the J gene TRBJ2-2; D is possibly TRBD2 (6 bases). CDR3 DNA: TGTGCCACCTCAAGGGTTAGCGGCCCGAACACCGGGGAGCTGTTTTTT. Translated, it gives CATSRVSGPNTGELFF.